The clone carrying this T cell receptor beta chain came up many times. The sample originates from a study of T cells in Graves' hyperthyroidism and ophthalmopathy. There were TCR beta CDR3 regions amplified from RNA transcripts. Primed by the HTBI set, a first-round RT-PCR was run on the TCR CDR3. Via MiXCR, TCRdb re-called the multiplex PCR reads, giving one row per CDR3 protein. The sample lists around 700,000 distinct CDR3 sequences, around a sixth occurring once. Researchers barred patients who had uncontrolled infection, other autoimmune disease, pregnancy or lactation. This CDR3 has 12 amino acids. Trimming pared 2 bases from V and 5 bases from J, leaving 6 bases between. The germline gives CDR1 SGHAT, CDR2 FQNNGV.

The sequence derives from a woman between 50 and 59 years old with Graves' hyperthyroidism that later progressed to Graves' ophthalmopathy. Material for sequencing was blood. The chain recombines TRBV11-2 with TRBJ2-5, with D hard to call. Here the CDR3 DNA reads TGTGCCAGCAGCTTAATTGCGGAGACCCAGTACTTC. Translating gives CASSLIAETQYF. The full variable domain, with the rest looked up from reference TRBV11-2 and TRBJ2-5, is EAGVAQSPRYKIIEKRQSVAFWCNPISGHATLYWYQQILGQGPKLLIQFQNNGVVDDSQLPKDRFSAERLKGVDSTLKIQPAKLEDSAVYLCASSLIAETQYFGPGTRLLVL.